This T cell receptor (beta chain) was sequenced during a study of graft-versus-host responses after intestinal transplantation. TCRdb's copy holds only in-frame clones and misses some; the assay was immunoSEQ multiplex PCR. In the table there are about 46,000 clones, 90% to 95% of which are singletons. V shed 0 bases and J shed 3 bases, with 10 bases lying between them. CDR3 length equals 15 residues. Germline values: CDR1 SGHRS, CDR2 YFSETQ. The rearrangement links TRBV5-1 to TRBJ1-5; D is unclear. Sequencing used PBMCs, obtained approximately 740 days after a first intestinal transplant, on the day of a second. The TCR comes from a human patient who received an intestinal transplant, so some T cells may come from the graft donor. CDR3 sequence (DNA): TGCGCCAGCAGCTTGGAGGGCAGGCTCAATCAGCCCCAGCATTTT. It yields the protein CASSLEGRLNQPQHF.